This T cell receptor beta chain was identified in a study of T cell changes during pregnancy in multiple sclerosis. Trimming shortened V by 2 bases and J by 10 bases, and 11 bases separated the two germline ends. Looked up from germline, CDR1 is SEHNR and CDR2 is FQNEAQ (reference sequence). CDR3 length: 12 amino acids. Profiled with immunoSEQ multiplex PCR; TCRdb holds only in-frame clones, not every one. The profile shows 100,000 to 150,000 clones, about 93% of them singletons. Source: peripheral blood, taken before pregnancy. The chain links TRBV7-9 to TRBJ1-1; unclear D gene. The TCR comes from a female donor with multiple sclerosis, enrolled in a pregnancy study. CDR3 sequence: CASSLISSGAFF. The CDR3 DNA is TGTGCCAGCAGCTTAATCAGTTCTGGAGCTTTCTTT.